This T cell receptor beta chain appears in the sequencing data of a study of blood T cell repertoires in COVID-19. About the study: There were acute and convalescent COVID-19 samples, and they came from the United States, Italy and Spain. From T cells, B-cell-depleted T cells, or PBMCs came the material, which was cDNA or gDNA.

The V gene lost 7 bases and the J gene lost 4 bases, with 6 bases spanning the gap. The CDR3 has 10 amino acids. Germline CDR1 is SQVTM and CDR2 is ANQGSEA. Original handling: By means of reference gene primer amplification, nucleated cell counts were estimated. Only in-frame clones appear in the TCRdb table, and some are missing; sequencing was by immunoSEQ multiplex PCR. V and J calls and clone size come straight from that table; D and trimming were deduced from the DNA. The table records more than 110,000 clones, over 75% of them present only once. What was sequenced was peripheral blood. The source is a man in his forties or fifties with acute or convalescent COVID-19. The genes are TRBV29-1 and TRBJ2-3, with a tentative D call TRBD2 (6 bases). CDR3 bases: TGCAGCGGCGGGGCAGATACGCAGTATTTT. Protein: CSGGADTQYF.